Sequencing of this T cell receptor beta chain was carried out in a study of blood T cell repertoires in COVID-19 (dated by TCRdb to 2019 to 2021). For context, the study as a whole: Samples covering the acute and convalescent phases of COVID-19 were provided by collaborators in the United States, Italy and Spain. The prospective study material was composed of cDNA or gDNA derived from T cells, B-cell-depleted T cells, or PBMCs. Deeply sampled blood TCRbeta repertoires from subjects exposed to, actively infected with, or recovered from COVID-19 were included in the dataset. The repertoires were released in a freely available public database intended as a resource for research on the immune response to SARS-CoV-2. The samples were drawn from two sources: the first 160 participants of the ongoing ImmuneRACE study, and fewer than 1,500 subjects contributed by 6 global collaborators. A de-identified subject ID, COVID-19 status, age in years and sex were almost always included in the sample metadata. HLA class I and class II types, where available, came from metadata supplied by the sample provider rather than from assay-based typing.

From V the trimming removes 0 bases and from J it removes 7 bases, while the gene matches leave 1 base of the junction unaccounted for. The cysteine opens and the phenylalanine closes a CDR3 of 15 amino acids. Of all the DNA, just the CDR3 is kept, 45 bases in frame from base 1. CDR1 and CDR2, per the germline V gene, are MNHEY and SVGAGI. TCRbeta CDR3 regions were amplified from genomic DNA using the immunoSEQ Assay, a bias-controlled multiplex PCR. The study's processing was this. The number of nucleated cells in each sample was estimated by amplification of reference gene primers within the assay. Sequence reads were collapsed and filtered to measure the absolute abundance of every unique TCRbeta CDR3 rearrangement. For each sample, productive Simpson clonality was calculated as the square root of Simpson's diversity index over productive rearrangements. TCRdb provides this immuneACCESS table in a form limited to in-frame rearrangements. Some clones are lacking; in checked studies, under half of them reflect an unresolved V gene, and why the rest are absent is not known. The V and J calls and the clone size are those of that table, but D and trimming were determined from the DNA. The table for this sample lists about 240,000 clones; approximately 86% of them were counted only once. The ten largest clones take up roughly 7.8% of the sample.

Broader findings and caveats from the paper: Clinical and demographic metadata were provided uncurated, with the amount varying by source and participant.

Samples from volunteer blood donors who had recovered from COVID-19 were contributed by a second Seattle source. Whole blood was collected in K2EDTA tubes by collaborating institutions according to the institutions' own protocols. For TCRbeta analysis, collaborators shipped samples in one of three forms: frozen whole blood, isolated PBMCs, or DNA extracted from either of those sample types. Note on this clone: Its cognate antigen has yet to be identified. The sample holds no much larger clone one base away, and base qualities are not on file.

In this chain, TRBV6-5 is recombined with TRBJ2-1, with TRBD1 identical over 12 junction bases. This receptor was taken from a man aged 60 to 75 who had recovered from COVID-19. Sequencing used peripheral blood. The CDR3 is CASSYSGQGANEQFF. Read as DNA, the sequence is TGTGCCAGCAGTTACTCGGGACAGGGGGCGAATGAGCAGTTCTTC.